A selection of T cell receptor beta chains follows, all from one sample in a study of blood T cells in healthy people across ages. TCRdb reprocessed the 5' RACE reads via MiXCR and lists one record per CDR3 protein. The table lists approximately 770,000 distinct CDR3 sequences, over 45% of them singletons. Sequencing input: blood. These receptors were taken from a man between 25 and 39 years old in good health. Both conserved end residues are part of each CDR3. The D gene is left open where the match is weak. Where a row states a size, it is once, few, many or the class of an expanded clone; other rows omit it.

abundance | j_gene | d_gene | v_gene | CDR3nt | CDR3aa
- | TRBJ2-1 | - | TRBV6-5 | TGTGCCAGCAGTTCGGGGGACACCCATGAGCAGTTCTTC | CASSSGDTHEQFF
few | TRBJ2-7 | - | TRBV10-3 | TGTGCCATCAGTGAGTCGACTCGGGGCAGGGTTAGCGAGCAGTACTTC | CAISESTRGRVSEQYF
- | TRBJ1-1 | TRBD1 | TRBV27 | TGTGCCAGCAAACAGGGGGTCACTGAAGCTTTCTTT | CASKQGVTEAFF
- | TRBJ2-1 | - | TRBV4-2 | TGTGCCAGCAGCCAAGAACTTACCCCAGGAGTGGAGCAGTTCTTC | CASSQELTPGVEQFF
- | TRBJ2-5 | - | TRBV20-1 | TGCAGTGCTCCGGGACTTCGGGAGACCCAGTACTTC | CSAPGLRETQYF
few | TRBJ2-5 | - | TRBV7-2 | TGTGCCAGCAGCTTAGTAACCGGGGAGGAGACCCAGTACTTC | CASSLVTGEETQYF
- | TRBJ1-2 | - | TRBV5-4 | TGTGCCAGCAGCTTGTCTTCTGCAGGGGTTGGCTACACCTTC | CASSLSSAGVGYTF
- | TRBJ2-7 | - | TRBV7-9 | TGTGCCAGCAGCTTCCGGGAAAACGGCGCCTACGAGCAGTACTTC | CASSFRENGAYEQYF
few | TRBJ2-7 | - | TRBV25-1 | TGTGCCAGCAGTGATTCTGGGGAGCGGTCGCTGTACTACGAGCAGTACTTC | CASSDSGERSLYYEQYF
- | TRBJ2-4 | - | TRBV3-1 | TGTGCCAGCAGCCAAGTGGGGGCCCGACATAAGTGGGAGCAGTACTTC | CASSQVGARHKWEQYF
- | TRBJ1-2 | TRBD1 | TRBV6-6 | TGTGCCAGCGGAGAGACAGGGAGAGACTATGGCTACACCTTC | CASGETGRDYGYTF
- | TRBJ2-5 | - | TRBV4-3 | TGCGCCAGCAGCCAAGACCTCGCAGGGCGATTGGAGACCCAGTACTTC | CASSQDLAGRLETQYF
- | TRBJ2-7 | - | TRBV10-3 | TGTGCCATCAGTGAGGAAGGAAGCCCTTACGAGCAGTACTTC | CAISEEGSPYEQYF
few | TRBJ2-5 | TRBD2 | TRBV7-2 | TGTGCCAGCAGCTCGGATAGCGGGAGCCGGGAGACCCAGTACTTC | CASSSDSGSRETQYF
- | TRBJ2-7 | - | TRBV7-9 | TGTGCCAGCCAAGTAGGGTCCTACGAGCAGTACTTC | CASQVGSYEQYF
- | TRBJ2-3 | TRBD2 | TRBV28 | TGTGCCAGCAGTTCTCGGCGGGAGGTCCCCCCAGATACGCAGTATTTT | CASSSRREVPPDTQYF
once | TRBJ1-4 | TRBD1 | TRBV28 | TGTGCCGGCAGGTCCCCAGGGGGTCATGAAAAACTGTTTTTT | CAGRSPGGHEKLFF
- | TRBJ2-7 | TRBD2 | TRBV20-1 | TGCAGTGCTGGAGCGGGAGAGTCCTACAATGAGCAGTACTTC | CSAGAGESYNEQYF
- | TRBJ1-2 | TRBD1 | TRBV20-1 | TGCAGTGCTAGCGGACAGGGTGGATCCCCTTATGGCTACACCTTC | CSASGQGGSPYGYTF
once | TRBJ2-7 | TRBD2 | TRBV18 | TGTGCCAGCTCACCAAGTAGCGGGGGGGCCTACGAGCAGTACTTC | CASSPSSGGAYEQYF
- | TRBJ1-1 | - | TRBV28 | TGTGCCAGCAGTTTTATAGGGTTCGGTACTGAAGCTTTCTTT | CASSFIGFGTEAFF
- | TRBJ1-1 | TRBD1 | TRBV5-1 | TGCGCCAGCAGCTTCCGGACAGGGGGAAATTCGAACACTGAAGCTTTCTTT | CASSFRTGGNSNTEAFF